Here is one T cell receptor (beta chain) with its context. Its antigen is still unknown. Together with a sample-barcoded 5' primer, a J-beta primer mix was included in a second PCR lasting about 7 to 11 cycles. Using its own MiXCR run on the 5' RACE reads, TCRdb lists one record per CDR3 protein. This sample has 800,000 to 950,000 distinct CDR3 sequences, with around 34% found just once. This sample stems from a study of blood T cells in healthy people across ages. On the study more broadly: Template-switching capture recovered about one barcoded beta molecule per two T cells. Notes on the study in general: Naive CD4+ cell counts and diversity both ran higher in long-lived than in aged donors. Older age went with lower TCR beta diversity per million T cells, in a roughly linear way. Nothing was known about donor CMV status, and this possibly confounded expanded clonotype changes.

The source material was blood. The receptor was derived from a man between 18 and 29 years old in good health.

CDR3 coding DNA: TGTGCCAGCAGCTTAGCGACAGGGAAGGGCACGAACACCGGGGAGCTGTTTTTT. It specifies CASSLATGKGTNTGELFF. The chain combines TRBV5-6 with TRBJ2-2; TRBD1 matches at 7 bases. Per germline, CDR1 SGHDT and CDR2 YYEEEE. This CDR3 is built from 18 residues. Trimming took 2 bases from V and 0 from J; bases not matched to a gene: 10. Looking up the rest from reference TRBV5-6 and TRBJ2-2 gives the full variable domain: DAGVTQSPTHLIKTRGQQVTLRCSPKSGHDTVSWYQQALGQGPQFIFQYYEEEERQRGNFPDRFSGHQFPNYSSELNVNALLLGDSALYLCASSLATGKGTNTGELFFGEGSRLTVL.